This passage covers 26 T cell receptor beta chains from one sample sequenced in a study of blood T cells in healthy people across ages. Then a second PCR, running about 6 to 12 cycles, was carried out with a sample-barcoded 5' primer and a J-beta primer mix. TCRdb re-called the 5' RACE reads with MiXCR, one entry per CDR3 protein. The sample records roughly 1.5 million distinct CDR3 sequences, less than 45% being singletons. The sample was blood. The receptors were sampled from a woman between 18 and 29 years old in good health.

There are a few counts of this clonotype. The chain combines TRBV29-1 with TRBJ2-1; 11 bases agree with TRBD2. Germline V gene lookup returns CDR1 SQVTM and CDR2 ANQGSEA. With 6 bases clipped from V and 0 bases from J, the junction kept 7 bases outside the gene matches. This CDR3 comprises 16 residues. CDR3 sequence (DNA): TGCAGCGTGTGTCTAGCGGGAGGCCGCTCCTACAATGAGCAGTTCTTC. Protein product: CSVCLAGGRSYNEQFF.

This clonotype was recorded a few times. The CDR3: CSAQQVPSNYGYTF. CDR3 sequence (DNA): TGCAGTGCCCAACAGGTCCCCTCTAACTATGGCTACACCTTC. The chain couples TRBV20-1 to TRBJ1-2; a possible D gene is TRBD1 (5 bases). V gave up 6 bases and J gave up 0 bases, with 14 bases separating them. From germline, CDR1 is DFQATT and CDR2 SNEGSKA (reference sequence). The CDR3 covers 14 residues.

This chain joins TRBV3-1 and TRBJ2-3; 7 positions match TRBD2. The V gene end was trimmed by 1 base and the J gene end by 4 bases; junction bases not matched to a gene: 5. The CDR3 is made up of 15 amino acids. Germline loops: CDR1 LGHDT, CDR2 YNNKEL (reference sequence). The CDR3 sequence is CASSQGEGESDTQYF. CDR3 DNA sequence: TGTGCCAGCAGCCAAGGGGAGGGAGAGTCAGATACGCAGTATTTT.

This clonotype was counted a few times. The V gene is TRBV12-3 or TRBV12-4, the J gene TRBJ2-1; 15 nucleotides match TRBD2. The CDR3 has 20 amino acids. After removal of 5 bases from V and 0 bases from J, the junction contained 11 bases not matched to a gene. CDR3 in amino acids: CASSTSGTSGGKSSYNEQFF. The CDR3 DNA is TGTGCCAGCAGTACCTCCGGGACTAGCGGGGGGAAAAGCTCCTACAATGAGCAGTTCTTC.

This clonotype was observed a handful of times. CDR3 sequence: CASSLEAASYNEQFF. In DNA form, the CDR3 reads TGTGCCAGCAGCTTAGAGGCAGCGTCCTACAATGAGCAGTTCTTC. The rearrangement uses TRBV7-2 and TRBJ2-1; D ambiguous. This CDR3 comprises 15 residues. Trimming removed 1 base at V and 1 base at J, with 8 bases between. Germline lookup yields CDR1 SGHTA and CDR2 FQGNSA.

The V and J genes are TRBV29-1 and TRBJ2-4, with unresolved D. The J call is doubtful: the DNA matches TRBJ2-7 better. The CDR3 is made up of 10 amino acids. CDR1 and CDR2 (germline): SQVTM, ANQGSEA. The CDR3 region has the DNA TGCAGCGTAATCCACTACGAGCAGTACTTC. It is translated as CSVIHYEQYF.

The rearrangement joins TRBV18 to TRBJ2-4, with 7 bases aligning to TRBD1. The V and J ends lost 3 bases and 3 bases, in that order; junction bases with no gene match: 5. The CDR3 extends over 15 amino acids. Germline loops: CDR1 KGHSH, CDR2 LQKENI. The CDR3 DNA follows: TGTGCCAGCTCACCCTACCAGGGGGACAAAAACATTCAGTACTTC. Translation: CASSPYQGDKNIQYF.

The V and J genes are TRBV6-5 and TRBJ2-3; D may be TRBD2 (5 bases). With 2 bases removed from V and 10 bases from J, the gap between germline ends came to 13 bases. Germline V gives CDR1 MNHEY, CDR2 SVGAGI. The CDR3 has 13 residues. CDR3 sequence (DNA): TGTGCCAGCAGTTACCTACCGCGGACTGCGCAGTATTTT. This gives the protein CASSYLPRTAQYF.

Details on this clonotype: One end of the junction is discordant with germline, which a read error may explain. This chain's CDR3 is CAGSLTRQAEAFF. In DNA form, the CDR3 reads TGTGCCGGCAGTCTCACCCGACAGGCAGAAGCTTTCTTT. V and J are TRBV6-5 and TRBJ1-1, with D perhaps matching TRBD1 (6 bases). The CDR3 has 13 amino acids. Germline V CDR1 and CDR2: MNHEY, SVGAGI.

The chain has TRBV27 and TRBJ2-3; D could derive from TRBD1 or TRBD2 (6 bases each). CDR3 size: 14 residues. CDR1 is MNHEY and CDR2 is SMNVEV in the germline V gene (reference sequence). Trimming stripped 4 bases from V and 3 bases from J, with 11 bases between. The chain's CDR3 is CASSWGAETDTQYF. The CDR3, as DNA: TGTGCCAGCAGTTGGGGGGCTGAGACAGATACGCAGTATTTT.

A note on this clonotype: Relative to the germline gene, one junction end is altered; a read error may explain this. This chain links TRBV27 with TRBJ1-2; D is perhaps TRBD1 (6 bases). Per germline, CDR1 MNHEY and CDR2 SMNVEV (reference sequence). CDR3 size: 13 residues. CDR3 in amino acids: CASSNSQGVGYAF. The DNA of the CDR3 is TGTGCCAGCAGTAATTCACAGGGAGTTGGCTACGCCTTC.

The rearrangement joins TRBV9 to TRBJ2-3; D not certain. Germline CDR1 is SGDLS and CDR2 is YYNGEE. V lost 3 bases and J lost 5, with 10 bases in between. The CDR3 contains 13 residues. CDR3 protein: CASSGALGDTQYF. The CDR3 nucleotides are TGTGCCAGCAGCGGGGCCCTCGGAGATACGCAGTATTTT.

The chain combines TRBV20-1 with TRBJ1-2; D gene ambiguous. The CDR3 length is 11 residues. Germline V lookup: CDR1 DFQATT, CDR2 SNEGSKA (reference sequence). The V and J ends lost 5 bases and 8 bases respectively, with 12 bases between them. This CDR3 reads CSASDLGGYTF. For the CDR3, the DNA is TGCAGTGCTTCAGATTTGGGAGGCTACACCTTC.

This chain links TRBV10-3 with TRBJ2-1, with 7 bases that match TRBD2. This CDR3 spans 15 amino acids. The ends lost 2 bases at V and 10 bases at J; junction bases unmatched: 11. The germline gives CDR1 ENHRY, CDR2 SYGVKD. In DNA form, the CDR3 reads TGTGCCATCAGTGAGGCGATGGCGGGAGCTGAAGAGCAGTTCTTC. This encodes CAISEAMAGAEEQFF.

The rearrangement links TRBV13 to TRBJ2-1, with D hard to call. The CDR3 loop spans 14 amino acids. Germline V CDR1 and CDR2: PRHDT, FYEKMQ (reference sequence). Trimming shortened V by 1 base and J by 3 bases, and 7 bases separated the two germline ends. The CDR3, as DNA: TGTGCCAGCAGCTTAGTCGGGCACTACAATGAGCAGTTCTTC. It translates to CASSLVGHYNEQFF.

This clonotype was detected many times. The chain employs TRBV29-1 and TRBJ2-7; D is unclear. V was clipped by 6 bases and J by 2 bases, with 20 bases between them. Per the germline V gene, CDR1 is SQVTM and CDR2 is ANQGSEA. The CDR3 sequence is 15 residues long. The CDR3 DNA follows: TGCAGCGTAAAGTTGACTGCCAAGCTTACCTACGAGCAGTACTTC. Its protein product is CSVKLTAKLTYEQYF.

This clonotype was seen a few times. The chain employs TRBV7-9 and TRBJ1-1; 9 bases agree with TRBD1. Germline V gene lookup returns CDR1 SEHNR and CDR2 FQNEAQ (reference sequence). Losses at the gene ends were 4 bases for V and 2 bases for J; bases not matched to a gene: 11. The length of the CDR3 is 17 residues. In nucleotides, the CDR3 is TGTGCCAGCAGCTCAACGGACAGGGGAATATTCAACACTGAAGCTTTCTTT. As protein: CASSSTDRGIFNTEAFF. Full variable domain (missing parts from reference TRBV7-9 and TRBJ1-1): DTGVSQNPRHKITKRGQNVTFRCDPISEHNRLYWYRQTLGQGPEFLTYFQNEAQLEKSRLLSDRFSAERPKGSFSTLEIQRTEQGDSAMYLCASSSTDRGIFNTEAFFGQGTRLTVV.

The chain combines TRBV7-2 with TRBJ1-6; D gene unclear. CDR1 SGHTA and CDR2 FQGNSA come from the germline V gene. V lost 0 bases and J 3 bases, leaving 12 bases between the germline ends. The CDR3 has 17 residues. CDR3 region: CASSLAPAGIYNSPLHF. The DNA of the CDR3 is TGTGCCAGCAGCTTAGCCCCGGCGGGGATCTATAATTCACCCCTCCACTTT. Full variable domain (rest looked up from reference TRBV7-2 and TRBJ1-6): GAGVSQSPSNKVTEKGKDVELRCDPISGHTALYWYRQSLGQGLEFLIYFQGNSAPDKSGLPSDRFSAERTGGSVSTLTIQRTQQEDSAVYLCASSLAPAGIYNSPLHFGNGTRLTVT.

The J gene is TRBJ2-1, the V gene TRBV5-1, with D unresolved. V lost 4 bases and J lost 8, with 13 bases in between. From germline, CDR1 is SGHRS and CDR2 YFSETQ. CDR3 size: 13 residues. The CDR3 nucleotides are TGCGCCAGCAGCGTGCGCCCAGTCGATGAGCAGTTCTTC. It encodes CASSVRPVDEQFF.

CDR3 region: CASSADRPTLVTEAFF. CDR3 DNA: TGTGCCAGCAGTGCCGACAGGCCCACCTTGGTGACTGAAGCTTTCTTT. The genes are TRBV2 and TRBJ1-1; maybe TRBD1 (6 bases). The germline V gene encodes CDR1 SNHLY and CDR2 FYNNEI. The CDR3 contains 16 residues. Trimming shortened V by 4 bases and J by 5 bases, and 20 bases separated the two germline ends.

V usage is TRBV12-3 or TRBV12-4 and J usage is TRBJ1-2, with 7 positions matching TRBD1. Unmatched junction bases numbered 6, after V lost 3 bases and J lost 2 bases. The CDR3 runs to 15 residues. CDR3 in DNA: TGTGCCAGCAGTTTGGGGGGACAGCTGAACTATGGCTACACCTTC. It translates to CASSLGGQLNYGYTF.

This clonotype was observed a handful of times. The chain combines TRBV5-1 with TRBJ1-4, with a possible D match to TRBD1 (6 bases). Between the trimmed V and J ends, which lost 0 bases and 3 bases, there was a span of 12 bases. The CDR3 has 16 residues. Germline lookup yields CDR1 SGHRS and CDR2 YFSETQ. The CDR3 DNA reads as TGCGCCAGCAGCTTGGCCTCCGGGACACCTAATGAAAAACTGTTTTTT. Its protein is CASSLASGTPNEKLFF. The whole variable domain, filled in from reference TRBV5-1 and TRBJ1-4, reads KAGVTQTPRYLIKTRGQQVTLSCSPISGHRSVSWYQQTPGQGLQFLFEYFSETQRNKGNFPGRFSGRQFSNSRSEMNVSTLELGDSALYLCASSLASGTPNEKLFFGSGTQLSVL.

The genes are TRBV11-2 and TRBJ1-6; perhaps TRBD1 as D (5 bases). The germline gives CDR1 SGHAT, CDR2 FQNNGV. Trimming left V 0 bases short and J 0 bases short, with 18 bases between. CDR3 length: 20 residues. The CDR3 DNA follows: TGTGCCAGCAGCTTAGATGGCCACGGGGGTATGAGCTCCTATAATTCACCCCTCCACTTT. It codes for CASSLDGHGGMSSYNSPLHF.

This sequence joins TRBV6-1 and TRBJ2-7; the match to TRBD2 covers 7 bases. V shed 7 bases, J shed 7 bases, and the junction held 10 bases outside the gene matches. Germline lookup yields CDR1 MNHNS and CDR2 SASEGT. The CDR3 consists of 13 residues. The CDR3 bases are TGTGCCAGCAAACCGGGAGGAGTCGATGAGCAGTACTTC. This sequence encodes CASKPGGVDEQYF.

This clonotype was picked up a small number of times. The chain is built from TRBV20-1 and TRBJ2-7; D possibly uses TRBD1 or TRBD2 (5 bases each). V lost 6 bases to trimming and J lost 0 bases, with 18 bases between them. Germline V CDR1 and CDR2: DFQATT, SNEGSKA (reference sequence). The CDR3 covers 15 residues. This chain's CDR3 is CSAFSRDPSSYEQYF. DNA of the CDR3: TGCAGTGCATTCTCCCGGGACCCAAGCTCCTACGAGCAGTACTTC.

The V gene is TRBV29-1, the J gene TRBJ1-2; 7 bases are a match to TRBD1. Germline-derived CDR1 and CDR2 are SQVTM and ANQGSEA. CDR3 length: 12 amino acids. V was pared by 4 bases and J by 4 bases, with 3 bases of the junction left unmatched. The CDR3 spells CSVVAGGYGYTF. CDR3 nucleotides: TGCAGCGTTGTGGCAGGGGGCTATGGCTACACCTTC.